The T cell receptor beta chain described here comes from a study of blood T cell repertoires in COVID-19. Profiling relied on immunoSEQ multiplex PCR, and the TCRdb table lists in-frame clones only, not all of them. Among a few hundred thousand clones listed, more than 85% were seen once. CDR1 and CDR2 (germline): MDHEN, SYDVKM. The CDR3 sequence is 14 residues long. Trimming removed 2 bases from V and 8 bases from J, with 15 bases in between. The genes are TRBV28 and TRBJ1-2; D gene unclear. Sequencing input: peripheral blood. The clonotype originates from a man aged 25-45 years with acute or convalescent COVID-19. CDR3 residues: CASSLHLLGRGYTF. The CDR3 nucleotides are TGTGCCAGCAGTTTACACCTCCTCGGGAGGGGCTACACCTTC.